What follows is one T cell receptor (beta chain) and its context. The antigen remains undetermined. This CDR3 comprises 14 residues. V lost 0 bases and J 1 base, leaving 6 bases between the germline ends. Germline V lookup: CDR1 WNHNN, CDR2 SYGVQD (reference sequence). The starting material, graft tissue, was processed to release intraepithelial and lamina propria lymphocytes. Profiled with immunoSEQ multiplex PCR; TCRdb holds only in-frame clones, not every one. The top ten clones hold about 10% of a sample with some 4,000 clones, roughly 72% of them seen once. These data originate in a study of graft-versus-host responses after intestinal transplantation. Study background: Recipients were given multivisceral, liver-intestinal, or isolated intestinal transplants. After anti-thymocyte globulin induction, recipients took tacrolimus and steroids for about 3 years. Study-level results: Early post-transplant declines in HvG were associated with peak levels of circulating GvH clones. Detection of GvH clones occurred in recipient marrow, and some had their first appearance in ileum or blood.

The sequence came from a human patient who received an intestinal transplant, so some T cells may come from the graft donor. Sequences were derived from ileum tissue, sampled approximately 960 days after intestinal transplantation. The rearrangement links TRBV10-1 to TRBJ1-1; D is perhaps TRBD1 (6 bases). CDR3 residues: CASSESTGNTEAFF. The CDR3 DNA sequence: TGCGCCAGCAGTGAGTCGACAGGGAACACTGAAGCTTTCTTT.